This entry features one T cell receptor (beta chain) sequence. Other nucleotide sequences in the sample specify the same CDR3. Data came from immunoSEQ multiplex PCR; TCRdb stores just in-frame clones and leaves some out. Of 150,000 to 200,000 clones listed, approximately 80% were seen once; the top ten hold 9.5% to 11%. The data are from a study of blood T cell repertoires in COVID-19. This CDR3 region has 15 residues. The J segment lost 8 bases and the V segment lost 5 bases, leaving 9 bases of the junction unmatched. CDR1 MDHEN and CDR2 SYDVKM come from the germline V gene. Sequenced material: PBMCs or T cells enriched from blood (not recorded which). The chain has TRBV28 and TRBJ1-4, with 9 bases lining up with TRBD1. The TCR comes from a man aged 50 or older who had recovered from COVID-19. The CDR3 is CASSPPGTGREKLFF. The CDR3 nucleotides read TGTGCCAGCAGTCCCCCCGGGACAGGGCGGGAAAAACTGTTTTTT.